The clone carrying this T cell receptor (beta chain) was seen repeatedly, ten times or more. Its matching antigen is unknown. TCRdb redid the calling of the 5' RACE reads with MiXCR, one entry per CDR3 protein. The sample contains some 340,000 distinct CDR3 sequences, roughly 4.3% of which appear only once. The CDR3 runs 15 residues. The germline V gene encodes CDR1 LNHDA and CDR2 SQIVND (reference sequence). V was pared by 5 bases and J by 5 bases, with 8 bases of the junction left unmatched. This record belongs to a study of T cells after yellow fever vaccination. Study summary: Low-cell-number fractions were prepared with SMART-Seq v4 Ultra Low Input. Study-level points and caveats: Clonotype sharing between CD4 and CD8 compartments was small.

The rearrangement links TRBV19 to TRBJ1-2, with 10 positions matching TRBD1. This sequence originates from a man in his late teens or twenties who received the YFV17D yellow fever vaccine. The input for sequencing was PBMCs, taken 5 days after the yellow fever booster vaccination. The DNA for the CDR3 is TGTGCCAGTAGTTTGGGACAGGGGACGGGTTATGGCTACACCTTC. Protein product: CASSLGQGTGYGYTF.